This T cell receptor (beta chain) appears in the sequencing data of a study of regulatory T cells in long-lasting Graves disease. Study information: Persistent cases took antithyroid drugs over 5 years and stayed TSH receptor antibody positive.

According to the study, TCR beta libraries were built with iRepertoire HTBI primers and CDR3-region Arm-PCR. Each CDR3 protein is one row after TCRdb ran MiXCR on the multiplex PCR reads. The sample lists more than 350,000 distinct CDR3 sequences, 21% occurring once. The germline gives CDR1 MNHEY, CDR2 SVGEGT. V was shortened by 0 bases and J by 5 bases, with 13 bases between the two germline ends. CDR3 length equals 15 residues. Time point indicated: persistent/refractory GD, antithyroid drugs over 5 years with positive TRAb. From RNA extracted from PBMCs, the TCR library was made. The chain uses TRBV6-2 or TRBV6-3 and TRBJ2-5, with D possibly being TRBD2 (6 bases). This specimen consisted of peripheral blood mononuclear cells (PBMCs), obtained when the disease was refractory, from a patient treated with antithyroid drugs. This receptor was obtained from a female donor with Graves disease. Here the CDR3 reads CASSYSTGADETQYF. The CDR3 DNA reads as TGTGCCAGCAGTTACTCGACGGGAGCGGATGAGACCCAGTACTTC.